These 24 T cell receptor beta chains came from one sample sequenced in a study of T cell responses to AZD1222 COVID-19 vaccine. Assay used: immunoSEQ multiplex PCR; TCRdb lists only in-frame clones, some missing. The sample records fewer than 30,000 clones, over 85% being singletons. The sample here was peripheral blood, taken on day 0 of AZD1222 vaccination. The receptors originated from an adult in good health.

This chain links TRBV11-2 with TRBJ1-2; D remains unclear. V lost 8 bases to trimming and J lost 5 bases, with 12 bases between them. The CDR3 has 12 residues. CDR1 is SGHAT and CDR2 is FQNNGV in the germline V gene. CDR3 sequence reads: CASRDTEYGYTF. As DNA, the CDR3 is TGTGCCAGCCGGGATACAGAGTATGGCTACACCTTC.

This rearrangement joins TRBV5-1 to TRBJ2-7; 11 bases are a match to TRBD1. This CDR3 contains 14 residues. Germline CDR1 is SGHRS and CDR2 is YFSETQ. The V gene end was trimmed by 4 bases and the J gene end by 3 bases; junction bases not matched to a gene: 3. CDR3 region: CASSGGTGGYEQYF. DNA for the CDR3: TGCGCCAGCAGCGGAGGGACAGGGGGCTACGAGCAGTACTTC.

This sequence joins TRBV7-2 and TRBJ1-3; no reliable D call. The CDR3 sequence is 16 residues long. Trimming cost V 5 bases and J 0 bases, with 14 bases left between them. Germline values: CDR1 SGHTA, CDR2 FQGNSA. The CDR3 is CASSPPSRFSGNTIYF. CDR3 nucleotides: TGTGCCAGCAGCCCCCCGTCCAGGTTCTCTGGAAACACCATATATTTT.

This clone appeared a few times. The chain joins TRBV20-1 to TRBJ1-2; no clear D gene. Germline loops: CDR1 DFQATT, CDR2 SNEGSKA (reference sequence). The V gene lost 1 base and the J gene lost 5 bases, with 5 bases spanning the gap. The CDR3 contains 11 residues. CDR3 amino acids: CSARGAYGYTF. The CDR3 nucleotides are TGCAGTGCTAGAGGGGCGTATGGCTACACCTTC.

The CDR3 loop reads CASGPTRRETQYF. The CDR3 coding sequence is TGTGCTAGTGGTCCAACTCGGAGGGAGACCCAGTACTTC. This sequence joins TRBV12-5 and TRBJ2-5, with TRBD2 as a possible D gene (5 bases). The V end lost 5 bases, the J end lost 5 bases, and 12 bases lay between the germline ends. Germline CDR1 is LGHNT and CDR2 is FRNRAP. The CDR3 has 13 residues.

This chain joins TRBV7-2 and TRBJ2-1, with D unclear. The CDR3 totals 12 residues. Germline CDR1 reads SGHTA; CDR2 reads FQGNSA. With 5 bases removed from V and 5 bases from J, the gap between germline ends came to 7 bases. This CDR3 is CASSPTHNEQFF. CDR3 DNA sequence: TGTGCCAGCAGCCCCACACACAATGAGCAGTTCTTC.

The chain employs TRBV3-1 (or the pseudogene TRBV3-2) and TRBJ1-3; D is unclear. In germline, CDR1 is LGHDT, CDR2 YNNKEL (reference sequence). CDR3 size: 15 residues. V lost 0 bases, J lost 0 bases, and 6 bases lay in between. CDR3 sequence (DNA): TGTGCCAGCAGCCAAGACGGATCCTCTGGAAACACCATATATTTT. Translated, it gives CASSQDGSSGNTIYF.

V is TRBV27 and J is TRBJ2-3; 7 bases agree with TRBD1. The CDR3 is made up of 16 amino acids. The germline CDR1 and CDR2 sequences are MNHEY and SMNVEV (reference sequence). Germline trimming cut 2 bases from V and 2 bases from J; bases unmatched to any gene: 7. DNA of the CDR3: TGTGCCAGCAGTTTAACAGGGGCCGGGTTCACAGATACGCAGTATTTT. Translated, it gives CASSLTGAGFTDTQYF.

The CDR3 DNA sequence: TGTGCCAGCAGCTCCCCCACGAGGGGACCGAACACCGGGGAGCTGTTTTTT. As protein: CASSSPTRGPNTGELFF. The V and J genes are TRBV9 and TRBJ2-2; D may be TRBD1 or TRBD2 (5 bases each). Trimming removed 4 bases from V and 0 bases from J, with 16 bases in between. CDR3 length: 17 amino acids. Germline-derived CDR1 and CDR2 are SGDLS and YYNGEE.

The chain has TRBV20-1 and TRBJ1-2; 7 positions agree with TRBD1. The CDR3 totals 11 residues. The trim removed 6 bases at V and 7 bases at J, leaving 5 bases unmatched. Germline CDR1 and CDR2: DFQATT and SNEGSKA (reference sequence). The CDR3 loop reads CSAPTGLGYTF. The CDR3 bases are TGCAGTGCGCCGACAGGGCTTGGCTACACCTTC.

CDR3 DNA sequence: TGTGCCAGCAGTCTTAGGACAGGGGCCTACAATGAGCAGTTCTTC. This sequence encodes CASSLRTGAYNEQFF. The chain combines TRBV28 with TRBJ2-1; 9 bases agree with TRBD1. The CDR3 spans 15 residues. Per germline, CDR1 MDHEN and CDR2 SYDVKM. The J segment lost 2 bases and the V segment lost 5 bases, leaving 4 bases of the junction unmatched.

Relative to its sample, this clone is large. This rearrangement joins TRBV2 to TRBJ2-3; D is possibly TRBD1 or TRBD2 (5 bases each). V was clipped by 5 bases and J by 3 bases, with 15 bases between them. There are 15 residues in the CDR3. Germline V gene data show CDR1 as SNHLY and CDR2 as FYNNEI. DNA for the CDR3: TGTGCCAGCAGTTTCCGGGACCTTAGTACAGATACGCAGTATTTT. Translated, it gives CASSFRDLSTDTQYF.

J is TRBJ1-2 and V is TRBV25-1, with D possibly matching TRBD1 (5 bases). Germline V gene sequence: CDR1 MGHDK, CDR2 SYGVNS. V was clipped by 4 bases and J by 7 bases, with 10 bases between them. CDR3 length: 12 residues. CDR3 in amino acids: CASSVLTGGYTF. The CDR3 nucleotides are TGTGCCAGCAGTGTTTTAACAGGTGGCTACACCTTC.

A single count supports this clone. The V gene is TRBV11-2, the J gene TRBJ1-2; no definite D call. The CDR3 length is 13 residues. Germline assignment: CDR1 SGHAT and CDR2 FQNNGV. V lost 4 bases and J lost 0, with 6 bases in between. CDR3 in DNA: TGTGCCAGCAGCTACGACGCTAACTATGGCTACACCTTC. Encoded protein: CASSYDANYGYTF.

The chain combines TRBV10-2 with TRBJ2-5, with D uncertain. The V end lost 3 bases, the J end lost 1 base, and 6 bases lay between the germline ends. This CDR3 has 13 amino acids. Germline V gene data show CDR1 as WSHSY and CDR2 as SAAADI. The CDR3 sequence is CASSDRFQETQYF. For the CDR3, the DNA is TGCGCCAGCAGTGACAGGTTCCAAGAGACCCAGTACTTC.

The chain links TRBV11-1 to TRBJ1-1; D remains unclear. Trimming took 7 bases from V and 0 from J, leaving 9 bases between them. This CDR3 has 13 residues. Germline CDR1 reads SGHAT; CDR2 reads FQDESV (reference sequence). CDR3 sequence: CASTDGMNTEAFF. CDR3 bases: TGTGCCAGCACTGACGGCATGAACACTGAAGCTTTCTTT.

The chain recombines TRBV19 with TRBJ2-7; 9 nucleotides agree with TRBD1. This CDR3 region has 15 residues. J gave up 0 bases and V 5 bases, and 5 bases lay outside the gene matches. Germline V gene data show CDR1 as LNHDA and CDR2 as SQIVND (reference sequence). CDR3: CASSLGTGNSYEQYF. The CDR3 nucleotides are TGTGCCAGTAGTCTCGGGACAGGGAACTCCTACGAGCAGTACTTC.

The rearrangement links TRBV11-2 to TRBJ2-3; 11 bases fit TRBD2. The germline V gene has CDR1 SGHAT and CDR2 FQNNGV. Trimming cost V 1 base and J 4 bases; bases outside gene matches: 10. The CDR3 runs 18 residues. CDR3 sequence reads: CASSLAVLAGGGPDTQYF. CDR3 bases: TGTGCCAGCAGCTTAGCGGTCCTAGCGGGAGGTGGGCCAGATACGCAGTATTTT.

The chain recombines TRBV19 with TRBJ2-5, with D tentatively TRBD2 (7 bases). This CDR3 has 14 residues. The V and J ends lost 6 bases and 4 bases respectively, with 15 bases between them. The germline CDR1 and CDR2 sequences are LNHDA and SQIVND (reference sequence). DNA for the CDR3: TGTGCCAGTAGCGGGGGGCCGGTCGGAGAGACCCAGTACTTC. It is translated as CASSGGPVGETQYF.

V is TRBV7-2 and J is TRBJ2-1, with 12 bases fitting TRBD2. This CDR3 is 16 amino acids long. From germline, CDR1 is SGHTA and CDR2 FQGNSA. Trimming cost V 5 bases and J 5 bases; bases outside gene matches: 7. The CDR3 is CASSRRLAGANNEQFF. CDR3 sequence (DNA): TGTGCCAGCAGCCGCCGACTAGCGGGGGCAAACAATGAGCAGTTCTTC.

V usage is TRBV9 and J usage is TRBJ1-1; D is possibly TRBD1 (5 bases). V was clipped by 2 bases and J by 1 base, with 12 bases between them. Germline assignment: CDR1 SGDLS and CDR2 YYNGEE. The CDR3 totals 15 residues. The CDR3 is CASSVTGTRNTEAFF. The CDR3 nucleotides are TGTGCCAGCAGCGTCACCGGGACGCGGAACACTGAAGCTTTCTTT.

The V and J genes are TRBV5-4 and TRBJ1-6; D unclear. Germline CDR1 and CDR2: SGHNT and YYREEE (reference sequence). V was trimmed by 1 base and J by 3 bases, leaving 5 bases between them. The CDR3 is 14 amino acids. The CDR3 nucleotides are TGTGCCAGCAGCTTGAGAGACTATAATTCACCCCTCCACTTT. Its translation is CASSLRDYNSPLHF.

J is TRBJ1-1 and V is TRBV28; D is undetermined. The CDR3 contains 11 residues. Trimming left V 2 bases short and J 7 bases short, with 5 bases between. Looked up from germline, CDR1 is MDHEN and CDR2 is SYDVKM. The CDR3 DNA reads as TGTGCCAGCAGTTTAAAAGATGAAGCTTTCTTT. Translation gives CASSLKDEAFF.

The V call is TRBV27, the J call TRBJ1-5; 11 bases fit TRBD1. Unmatched junction bases numbered 5, after V lost 2 bases and J lost 5 bases. Looked up from germline, CDR1 is MNHEY and CDR2 is SMNVEV (reference sequence). CDR3 length equals 16 residues. Written as DNA, the CDR3 is TGTGCCAGCAGTTTAGGGACAGGGGGTACGGATCAGCCCCAGCATTTT. Translating it yields CASSLGTGGTDQPQHF.